Presented here are 21 T cell receptor beta chains from one specimen sequenced in a study of T cells in localized non-small cell lung cancer. TCRdb's copy holds only in-frame clones and misses some; the assay was immunoSEQ multiplex PCR. Here the sample spans some 20,000 clones, about 89% being singletons. Sequenced here: peripheral blood, sampled before any cancer treatment. Receptor source: a woman aged 40 to 75 with stage I lung adenocarcinoma.

The rearrangement links TRBV7-2 to TRBJ1-1; 7 bases fit TRBD1. Trimming removed 6 bases from V and 1 base from J; junction bases left unmatched: 8. The germline V gene encodes CDR1 SGHTA and CDR2 FQGNSA. CDR3 size: 15 residues. CDR3 sequence reads: CASRFNRGRNTEAFF. DNA of the CDR3: TGTGCCAGCAGATTTAACAGGGGAAGGAACACTGAAGCTTTCTTT. The entire variable domain, with the rest obtained from reference TRBV7-2 and TRBJ1-1, is as follows: GAGVSQSPSNKVTEKGKDVELRCDPISGHTALYWYRQSLGQGLEFLIYFQGNSAPDKSGLPSDRFSAERTGGSVSTLTIQRTQQEDSAVYLCASRFNRGRNTEAFFGQGTRLTVV.

The chain is built from TRBV19 and TRBJ2-6; 11 bases line up with TRBD1. J lost 3 bases, V lost 7 bases, and 14 bases had no gene match. This CDR3 region has 19 residues. CDR1 and CDR2 from the germline V gene are LNHDA and SQIVND (reference sequence). The CDR3 sequence is CASTSPPGQGAYGANVLTF. The CDR3 bases are TGTGCCAGTACCTCCCCCCCCGGACAGGGGGCGTATGGGGCCAACGTCCTGACTTTC.

This clone was detected once. The V call is TRBV18, the J call TRBJ2-7, with 9 bases identical to TRBD2. The CDR3 has 14 residues. The germline CDR1 and CDR2 sequences are KGHSH and LQKENI. V lost 3 bases, J lost 6 bases, and 6 bases stayed unmatched. Here the CDR3 DNA reads TGTGCCAGCTCACCTTTAGCGGGAGAGGGCGAGCAGTACTTC. This encodes CASSPLAGEGEQYF.

This chain connects TRBV4-2 to TRBJ2-2; TRBD1 matches at 9 bases. V gave up 3 bases and J gave up 3 bases; unmatched junction bases: 5. The CDR3 covers 16 residues. CDR1 LGHNA and CDR2 YNFKEQ come from the germline V gene. The DNA for the CDR3 is TGTGCCAGCAGCCAGTCGACAGGGGGATACACCGGGGAGCTGTTTTTT. It is translated as CASSQSTGGYTGELFF.

The chain is built from TRBV27 and TRBJ2-1, with a possible D match to TRBD1 (6 bases). Germline V gives CDR1 MNHEY, CDR2 SMNVEV (reference sequence). The CDR3 loop spans 11 amino acids. The germline V and J ends were trimmed by 2 bases and 14 bases, with 10 bases remaining between them. CDR3 in amino acids: CASSLGAGEFF. CDR3 coding DNA: TGTGCCAGCAGTTTAGGGGCAGGGGAGTTCTTC.

This rearrangement joins TRBV4-1 to TRBJ2-7; a possible D gene is TRBD2 (6 bases). Germline V CDR1 and CDR2: MGHRA, YSYEKL. Trimming took 1 base from V and 2 from J, leaving 15 bases between them. This CDR3 spans 16 amino acids. The CDR3 here is CASSQVDMGLTYEQYF. Here the CDR3 DNA reads TGCGCCAGCAGCCAAGTTGATATGGGACTTACCTACGAGCAGTACTTC.

This sequence joins TRBV28 and TRBJ2-1; D is unresolved. The CDR3 length is 15 residues. CDR1 and CDR2 (germline): MDHEN, SYDVKM. Trimming pared 5 bases from V and 5 bases from J, leaving 16 bases between. CDR3 protein: CASSRRILANNEQFF. Here the CDR3 DNA reads TGTGCCAGCAGTCGAAGAATCCTGGCCAACAATGAGCAGTTCTTC.

The genes are TRBV18 and TRBJ2-7, with 7 bases identical to TRBD2. The J segment lost 5 bases and the V segment lost 0 bases, leaving 13 bases of the junction unmatched. The CDR3 extends over 17 amino acids. CDR1 is KGHSH, CDR2 LQKENI, per germline. The CDR3 region is CASSPPVSGDRWDEQYF. DNA for the CDR3: TGTGCCAGCTCACCACCTGTCAGCGGGGACCGGTGGGACGAGCAGTACTTC.

This chain joins TRBV29-1 and TRBJ2-7; D ambiguous. The CDR3 totals 13 residues. V shed 2 bases and J shed 0 bases, with 8 bases lying between them. Germline CDR1 SQVTM, CDR2 ANQGSEA. CDR3 protein: CSVERANSYEQYF. Here the CDR3 DNA reads TGCAGCGTTGAACGAGCGAACTCCTACGAGCAGTACTTC.

V gene TRBV2 combines with J gene TRBJ2-5; D remains unclear. The CDR3 is 13 amino acids. The V gene lost 4 bases and the J gene lost 3 bases, with 9 bases spanning the gap. Germline V gene sequence: CDR1 SNHLY, CDR2 FYNNEI. CDR3 sequence reads: CASSVSQKETQYF. The CDR3, as DNA: TGTGCCAGCAGTGTATCACAGAAAGAGACCCAGTACTTC.

V and J are TRBV9 and TRBJ2-2; a possible D gene is TRBD1 (6 bases). V was shortened by 0 bases and J by 1 base, with 7 bases between the two germline ends. The CDR3 runs to 15 residues. Germline V gene lookup returns CDR1 SGDLS and CDR2 YYNGEE. In DNA form, the CDR3 reads TGTGCCAGCAGCGTAGGAGGGGGGAACACCGGGGAGCTGTTTTTT. This translates into CASSVGGGNTGELFF. The variable domain in full, completed from reference TRBV9 and TRBJ2-2, reads DSGVTQTPKHLITATGQRVTLRCSPRSGDLSVYWYQQSLDQGLQFLIQYYNGEERAKGNILERFSAQQFPDLHSELNLSSLELGDSALYFCASSVGGGNTGELFFGEGSRLTVL.

This clone appeared once. The rearrangement joins TRBV19 to TRBJ2-7; 10 bases line up with TRBD2. CDR1 and CDR2 (germline): LNHDA, SQIVND (reference sequence). Trimming removed 5 bases from V and 3 bases from J; junction bases left unmatched: 10. CDR3 length: 16 residues. The CDR3 here is CASSSSGSGLYYEQYF. CDR3 sequence (DNA): TGTGCCAGTAGTTCTAGCGGGAGCGGGTTATACTACGAGCAGTACTTC.

The rearrangement joins TRBV18 to TRBJ2-3, with D perhaps matching TRBD1 or TRBD2 (5 bases each). The CDR3 covers 16 residues. Trimming cost V 1 base and J 2 bases, with 13 bases left between them. Germline values: CDR1 KGHSH, CDR2 LQKENI. The CDR3 sequence: CASSPLPRGNTDTQYF. In DNA form, the CDR3 reads TGTGCCAGCTCACCACTGCCGAGGGGCAACACAGATACGCAGTATTTT.

The chain has TRBV9 and TRBJ2-2; D is perhaps TRBD1 (6 bases). Germline lookup yields CDR1 SGDLS and CDR2 YYNGEE. The CDR3 has 18 amino acids. Trimming cost V 0 bases and J 4 bases, with 19 bases left between them. The CDR3 DNA follows: TGTGCCAGCAGCGTAGCTGGGTACAGGGATTTAGGCACCGGGGAGCTGTTTTTT. This gives the protein CASSVAGYRDLGTGELFF.

The genes are TRBV5-1 and TRBJ1-1; D is perhaps TRBD1 (6 bases). Germline lookup yields CDR1 SGHRS and CDR2 YFSETQ. The V end was cut by 4 bases, the J end by 5 bases, with 18 bases between. CDR3 length: 15 amino acids. CDR3 region: CASSPWSGGGTEAFF. DNA of the CDR3: TGCGCCAGCAGCCCCTGGTCCGGAGGGGGAACTGAAGCTTTCTTT.

CDR3 loop: CASSQSLPSYNEQFF. The CDR3 coding sequence is TGTGCCAGCAGCCAATCACTGCCCTCCTACAATGAGCAGTTCTTC. The chain employs TRBV14 and TRBJ2-1; D is uncertain. V was trimmed by 2 bases and J by 0 bases, leaving 8 bases between them. The CDR3 is 15 amino acids. CDR1 is SGHDN, CDR2 FVKESK, per germline.

Notes on this clone: The sample contains more than one DNA sequence encoding this CDR3. The chain has TRBV5-1 and TRBJ2-5, with D hard to call. Germline CDR1 and CDR2: SGHRS and YFSETQ. The CDR3 covers 13 residues. The V end was cut by 5 bases, the J end by 2 bases, with 10 bases between. The CDR3 reads CASSRALQETQYF. CDR3 in DNA: TGCGCCAGCAGTAGGGCCCTACAAGAGACCCAGTACTTC.

J is TRBJ2-1 and V is TRBV9, with 8 nucleotides matching TRBD2. CDR1 SGDLS and CDR2 YYNGEE come from the germline V gene. The length of the CDR3 is 16 residues. With 5 bases clipped from V and 4 bases from J, the junction kept 11 bases outside the gene matches. The CDR3 sequence: CASSGRVAGPYNEQFF. For the CDR3, the DNA is TGTGCCAGCAGTGGTAGAGTAGCGGGACCTTACAATGAGCAGTTCTTC.

The rearrangement links TRBV7-9 to TRBJ2-5; a weak D match, TRBD2 (5 bases). V was pared by 1 base and J by 5 bases, with 14 bases between. This CDR3 spans 15 amino acids. Germline assignment: CDR1 SEHNR and CDR2 FQNEAQ (reference sequence). The CDR3 region is CASSLDHGRVETQYF. CDR3 sequence (DNA): TGTGCCAGCAGCTTAGATCACGGGCGGGTCGAGACCCAGTACTTC. Filled out from reference TRBV7-9 and TRBJ2-5, the complete variable domain reads DTGVSQNPRHKITKRGQNVTFRCDPISEHNRLYWYRQTLGQGPEFLTYFQNEAQLEKSRLLSDRFSAERPKGSFSTLEIQRTEQGDSAMYLCASSLDHGRVETQYFGPGTRLLVL.

The genes are TRBV7-9 and TRBJ2-2; D may correspond to TRBD1 or TRBD2 (6 bases each). CDR1 and CDR2 (germline): SEHNR, FQNEAQ (reference sequence). The CDR3 has 16 amino acids. V lost 5 bases, J lost 4 bases, and 17 bases lay in between. The DNA of the CDR3 is TGTGCCAGCAGCAACACGGAGGGGGACGGCACCGGGGAGCTGTTTTTT. Protein sequence: CASSNTEGDGTGELFF.

The chain combines TRBV10-3 with TRBJ2-4; perhaps TRBD1 as D (6 bases). Germline V lookup: CDR1 ENHRY, CDR2 SYGVKD. This CDR3 region has 15 residues. V lost 2 bases to trimming and J lost 6 bases, with 14 bases between them. CDR3 coding DNA: TGTGCCATCAGTGAGCAACAGGGTGCAGGAAACATTCAGTACTTC. This codes for CAISEQQGAGNIQYF.